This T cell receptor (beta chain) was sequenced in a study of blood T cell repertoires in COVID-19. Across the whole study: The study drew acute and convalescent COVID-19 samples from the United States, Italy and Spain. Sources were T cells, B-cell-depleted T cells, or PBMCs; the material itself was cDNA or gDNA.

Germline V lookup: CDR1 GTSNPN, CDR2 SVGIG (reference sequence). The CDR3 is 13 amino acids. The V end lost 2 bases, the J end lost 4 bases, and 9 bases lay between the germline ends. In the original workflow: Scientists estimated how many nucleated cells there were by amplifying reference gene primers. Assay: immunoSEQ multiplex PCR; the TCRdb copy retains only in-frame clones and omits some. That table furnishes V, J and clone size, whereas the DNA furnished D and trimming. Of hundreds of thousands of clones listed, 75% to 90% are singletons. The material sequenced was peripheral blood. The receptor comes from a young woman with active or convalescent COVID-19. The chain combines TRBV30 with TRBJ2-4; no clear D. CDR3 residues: CAWSIFAKNIQYF. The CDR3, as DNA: TGTGCCTGGAGTATATTCGCGAAAAACATTCAGTACTTC.